A single sample is the source of the 20 T cell receptor beta chains below, sequenced in a study of T cell responses to AZD1222 COVID-19 vaccine. Measured with immunoSEQ multiplex PCR; TCRdb has only the in-frame clones, and not every one. The profile shows 72,000 or so clones, 75% to 90% of them singletons. The specimen was peripheral blood, collected on day 0 of AZD1222 vaccination. The source is an adult in good health.

The rearrangement joins TRBV18 to TRBJ2-1, with TRBD2 matching 8 bases. Germline values: CDR1 KGHSH, CDR2 LQKENI. The CDR3 is 16 amino acids. With V trimmed by 6 bases and J by 7 bases, 14 bases remained unmatched. The CDR3 is CASSQWTSPERNEQFF. The CDR3, as DNA: TGTGCCAGCTCTCAATGGACTAGCCCGGAAAGGAATGAGCAGTTCTTC.

This chain uses TRBV3-1 (or the pseudogene TRBV3-2) with TRBJ1-2; TRBD1 is a possible D gene (5 bases). Germline V gives CDR1 LGHDT, CDR2 YNNKEL (reference sequence). The CDR3 consists of 14 residues. Trimming removed 0 bases from V and 6 bases from J, with 11 bases in between. The CDR3 region has the DNA TGTGCCAGCAGCCAAGATCCGCGGGGGAATGGCTACACCTTC. Translation: CASSQDPRGNGYTF.

J is TRBJ2-1 and V is TRBV5-1; either TRBD1 or TRBD2 may supply D (5 bases each). This CDR3 region has 15 residues. The germline gives CDR1 SGHRS, CDR2 YFSETQ. The ends were cut back, 0 bases at V and 7 bases at J, with 14 bases in the middle. CDR3 sequence (DNA): TGCGCCAGCAGCTTGGGAACGGTCTGGGGGAATGAGCAGTTCTTC. Its protein is CASSLGTVWGNEQFF.

The genes are TRBV5-6 and TRBJ1-2; TRBD1 might be the D (6 bases). V was clipped by 4 bases and J by 6 bases, with 10 bases between them. Per the germline V gene, CDR1 is SGHDT and CDR2 is YYEEEE. The CDR3 has 12 residues. DNA for the CDR3: TGTGCCAGCAGCGGTAACAGGGATGGCTACACCTTC. It encodes CASSGNRDGYTF.

The chain is built from TRBV7-9 and TRBJ2-7; 8 bases match TRBD1. The germline V gene has CDR1 SEHNR and CDR2 FQNEAQ (reference sequence). The junction had 15 bases not matched to a gene; V was cut back by 5 bases and J by 6 bases. This CDR3 is built from 16 residues. The CDR3 here is CASSPRGAGGKSEQYF. CDR3 DNA sequence: TGTGCCAGCAGCCCAAGGGGCGCAGGGGGCAAATCCGAGCAGTACTTC.

The chain combines TRBV2 with TRBJ1-2; 9 bases match TRBD1. Germline CDR1 reads SNHLY; CDR2 reads FYNNEI. The CDR3 has 13 amino acids. Trimming removed 7 bases from V and 9 bases from J; junction bases left unmatched: 9. CDR3 coding DNA: TGTGCCAGCAACAGGGACAGGGTGGATCGCTACACCTTC. It translates to CASNRDRVDRYTF.

This chain links TRBV30 with TRBJ2-7; D is undetermined. Germline V CDR1 and CDR2: GTSNPN, SVGIG (reference sequence). With 1 base removed from V and 5 bases from J, the gap between germline ends came to 15 bases. This CDR3 is built from 14 residues. The CDR3 DNA sequence: TGTGCCTGGAGTGGGTCCTTACGTGAGAACGAGCAGTACTTC. It encodes CAWSGSLRENEQYF.

The genes are TRBV18 and TRBJ2-1, with D tentatively TRBD2 (6 bases). CDR1 and CDR2 from the germline V gene are KGHSH and LQKENI. The CDR3 sequence is 15 residues long. V was pared by 3 bases and J by 0 bases, with 9 bases between. CDR3 nucleotide sequence: TGTGCCAGCTCACCTCGGGGGAGCTCCTACAATGAGCAGTTCTTC. As protein: CASSPRGSSYNEQFF. Variable domain in full (rest from reference TRBV18 and TRBJ2-1): NAGVMQNPRHLVRRRGQEARLRCSPMKGHSHVYWYRQLPEEGLKFMVYLQKENIIDESGMPKERFSAEFPKEGPSILRIQQVVRGDSAAYFCASSPRGSSYNEQFFGPGTRLTVL.

J is TRBJ1-2 and V is TRBV11-3, with D maybe TRBD1 (6 bases). Germline CDR1 and CDR2: SGHNT and YENEEA. The CDR3 has 13 amino acids. V lost 4 bases and J lost 7, with 13 bases in between. CDR3 residues: CASSSRQEGGYTF. CDR3 nucleotides: TGTGCCAGCAGCTCGCGACAGGAGGGTGGCTACACCTTC.

The chain recombines TRBV3-1 (or the pseudogene TRBV3-2) with TRBJ1-1, with D hard to call. The CDR3 has 13 amino acids. Per the germline V gene, CDR1 is LGHDT and CDR2 is YNNKEL (reference sequence). V shed 1 base and J shed 6 bases, with 9 bases lying between them. The CDR3: CASSQVGGSEAFF. In DNA form, the CDR3 reads TGTGCCAGCAGCCAAGTGGGAGGGTCTGAAGCTTTCTTT.

The chain links TRBV7-9 to TRBJ1-6; 8 bases are a match to TRBD1. V was pared by 4 bases and J by 10 bases, with 9 bases of the junction left unmatched. The CDR3 has 15 residues. Per germline, CDR1 SEHNR and CDR2 FQNEAQ (reference sequence). Here the CDR3 reads CASSYRTGLWSPLHF. CDR3 coding DNA: TGTGCCAGCAGCTACCGGACAGGGCTCTGGTCACCCCTCCACTTT.

In DNA, the CDR3 is TGTGCCTGGAGTACAGGGTTAGGAAAGTATGGCTACACCTTC. Residues: CAWSTGLGKYGYTF. This sequence joins TRBV30 and TRBJ1-2; possible D gene TRBD1, 6 bases. The germline V and J ends were trimmed by 2 bases and 5 bases, with 15 bases remaining between them. CDR3 length equals 14 residues. The germline gives CDR1 GTSNPN, CDR2 SVGIG (reference sequence).

The CDR3 DNA is TGCGCCAGCAGTCAATACAGGGATCTGAACACTGAAGCTTTCTTT. Translation gives CASSQYRDLNTEAFF. This chain joins TRBV23-1 and TRBJ1-1; a possible D gene is TRBD1 (6 bases). TRBV23-1 is known as an ORF, though its function is uncertain. This CDR3 region has 15 residues. The V gene lost 1 base and the J gene lost 0 bases, with 9 bases spanning the gap.

A single count supports this clone. The J gene is TRBJ2-5, the V gene TRBV5-4; 9 nucleotides match TRBD1. The V gene end was trimmed by 4 bases and the J gene end by 5 bases; junction bases not matched to a gene: 9. The CDR3 extends over 15 amino acids. Germline CDR1 is SGHNT and CDR2 is YYREEE (reference sequence). The CDR3 sequence is CASSRPGQGGETQYF. The CDR3 nucleotides read TGTGCCAGCAGCCGCCCGGGACAGGGCGGGGAGACCCAGTACTTC.

The chain recombines TRBV7-2 with TRBJ2-4; the match to TRBD2 covers 7 bases. This CDR3 spans 14 amino acids. Germline assignment: CDR1 SGHTA and CDR2 FQGNSA. Trimming at V came to 1 base and at J to 9 bases, leaving 6 bases not matched to a gene. The CDR3 protein is CASSLGDSGGIQYF. In DNA, the CDR3 is TGTGCCAGCAGCTTAGGGGATTCGGGGGGCATTCAGTACTTC.

This chain joins TRBV18 and TRBJ2-5, with 8 bases that match TRBD2. This CDR3 is 14 amino acids long. From germline, CDR1 is KGHSH and CDR2 LQKENI. V shed 3 bases, J shed 5 bases, and the junction held 5 bases outside the gene matches. CDR3 sequence: CASSPTSGGETQYF. CDR3 bases: TGTGCCAGCTCACCCACTAGCGGCGGGGAGACCCAGTACTTC.

A few counts support this clone. The rearrangement joins TRBV7-2 to TRBJ2-5; D might be TRBD1 or TRBD2, each matching 5 bases. V lost 4 bases and J 5 bases, leaving 14 bases between the germline ends. CDR1 is SGHTA and CDR2 is FQGNSA in the germline V gene. The length of the CDR3 is 14 residues. The CDR3 coding sequence is TGTGCCAGCAGCTGGAGACGGGACGGCGAGACCCAGTACTTC. Its translation is CASSWRRDGETQYF.

This clone appeared a few times. The chain is built from TRBV21-1 and TRBJ1-5. TRBV21-1 is flagged as a pseudogene. The CDR3 extends over 15 amino acids. The CDR3 coding sequence is TGTGCCAGCAGCAATGGCGGGAAGAGCAATCAGCCCCAGCATTTT. Its protein is CASSNGGKSNQPQHF.

This chain joins TRBV23-1 and TRBJ2-7; 10 bases agree with TRBD1. TRBV23-1 is placed among ORFs of uncertain function. CDR3 size: 16 residues. V lost 0 bases, J lost 2 bases, and 4 bases stayed unmatched. CDR3 nucleotide sequence: TGCGCCAGCAGTCAATCCCGTGGACAGGGGGCCTACGAGCAGTACTTC. It is translated as CASSQSRGQGAYEQYF.

This chain joins TRBV15 and TRBJ2-5; D is perhaps TRBD1 or TRBD2 (5 bases each). The CDR3 contains 14 residues. V lost 1 base, J lost 2 bases, and 8 bases lay in between. CDR1 and CDR2 (germline): LNHNV, YYDKDF (reference sequence). The CDR3 nucleotides are TGTGCCACCAGCAGAGCGGGACCGCAAGAGACCCAGTACTTC. Its protein product is CATSRAGPQETQYF.